Each of the 5 T cell receptor beta chains below was sequenced from the same sample in a study of PD-L1 blockade in urothelial cancer. Profiling relied on immunoSEQ multiplex PCR, and the TCRdb table lists in-frame clones only, not all of them. The data show about 74,000 clones, with roughly 90% seen just once and around 4.8% held by the top ten. As to time point: pretreatment peripheral blood. Sequencing was performed on PBMCs, taken around atezolizumab (anti-PD-L1) treatment. These receptors were obtained from a man between 70 and 80 years old with urothelial cancer.

The rearrangement uses TRBV9 and TRBJ2-7; 9 bases fit TRBD1. CDR3 length: 16 amino acids. Trimming at V came to 0 bases and at J to 5 bases, leaving 9 bases not matched to a gene. Germline CDR1 SGDLS, CDR2 YYNGEE. The CDR3 here is CASSVGSRDRVDEQYF. In DNA, the CDR3 is TGTGCCAGCAGCGTAGGCTCCCGGGACAGGGTGGACGAGCAGTACTTC.

This clone has a handful of counts. V is TRBV11-2 and J is TRBJ2-3; 8 bases are shared with TRBD2. Germline V lookup: CDR1 SGHAT, CDR2 FQNNGV. This CDR3 comprises 16 residues. V was clipped by 4 bases and J by 3 bases; unmatched bases: 9. In DNA, the CDR3 is TGTGCCAGCAGCTCCGGCGGGGGGACGGGAACAGATACGCAGTATTTT. It specifies CASSSGGGTGTDTQYF.

As DNA, the CDR3 is TGTGCCAGCAGCTTCGGACTAGCCCCCCTATCAGATACGCAGTATTTT. It yields the protein CASSFGLAPLSDTQYF. The chain recombines TRBV7-8 with TRBJ2-3, with TRBD2 matching over 8 bases. After removal of 3 bases from V and 4 bases from J, the junction contained 9 bases not matched to a gene. From germline, CDR1 is SGHVS and CDR2 FQNEAQ. The CDR3 extends over 16 amino acids.

The gene calls are TRBV5-1 and TRBJ1-4; D remains unclear. The CDR3 has 16 residues. In germline, CDR1 is SGHRS, CDR2 YFSETQ. V shed 0 bases and J shed 2 bases, with 11 bases lying between them. The chain's CDR3 is CASSLARLSTNEKLFF. CDR3 bases: TGCGCCAGCAGCTTGGCCCGTTTGAGTACTAATGAAAAACTGTTTTTT. The full variable domain, rest sourced from reference TRBV5-1 and TRBJ1-4, is KAGVTQTPRYLIKTRGQQVTLSCSPISGHRSVSWYQQTPGQGLQFLFEYFSETQRNKGNFPGRFSGRQFSNSRSEMNVSTLELGDSALYLCASSLARLSTNEKLFFGSGTQLSVL.

The chain couples TRBV18 to TRBJ2-7; 7 bases agree with TRBD1. V lost 2 bases, J lost 2 bases, and 3 bases stayed unmatched. Germline V gene data show CDR1 as KGHSH and CDR2 as LQKENI. This CDR3 spans 14 amino acids. CDR3 sequence reads: CASSPRDSAYEQYF. CDR3 nucleotides: TGTGCCAGCTCACCAAGGGACAGTGCCTACGAGCAGTACTTC. Together with reference TRBV18 and TRBJ2-7, the CDR3 gives the full variable domain: NAGVMQNPRHLVRRRGQEARLRCSPMKGHSHVYWYRQLPEEGLKFMVYLQKENIIDESGMPKERFSAEFPKEGPSILRIQQVVRGDSAAYFCASSPRDSAYEQYFGPGTRLTVT.